What follows is one T cell receptor beta chain and its context. V lost 1 base and J lost 0, with 16 bases in between. Germline CDR1 and CDR2: LNHDA and SQIVND (reference sequence). This CDR3 region has 17 residues. These data come from a study of shared clonotypes between healthy human individuals. Only in-frame clones appear in the TCRdb table, and some are missing; sequencing was by immunoSEQ multiplex PCR. This table holds over a million clones, around 97% found once. V and J are TRBV19 and TRBJ2-7, with D possibly being TRBD1 or TRBD2 (5 bases each). The TCR comes from a man in his thirties or forties in good health. Sequencing input: naive CD4+ T cells sorted from blood. Regarding subset: CD45RA+ positively selected. In nucleotides, the CDR3 is TGTGCCAGTAGTATAGGAGGGCTGGGGGACCCCTCCTACGAGCAGTACTTC. It is translated as CASSIGGLGDPSYEQYF.